The following is a T cell receptor beta chain sequence with its context. Its antigen is as yet unknown. Germline lookup yields CDR1 SGHRS and CDR2 YFSETQ. The V and J ends lost 4 bases and 2 bases, in that order; junction bases with no gene match: 6. The CDR3 has 15 amino acids. In the PCR, 60 Vbeta and 13 Jbeta primers were used. Assay: immunoSEQ multiplex PCR; the TCRdb copy retains only in-frame clones and omits some. The data contain about 130,000 clones, about 82% of them singletons. The data belong to a study of cytomegalovirus exposure and HLA in healthy donors. Study-wide results and caveats: A list of 150 to 200 TCR beta chains associated with cytomegalovirus was given. An analysis that came later showed most CMV-associated TCR beta chains appearing HLA-restricted. HLA alleles showed associations with 15,000 to 20,000 TCR beta sequences in a later analysis, at a 0.05 false discovery rate.

This TCR derives from a boy aged 5 to 17 in good health and CMV-seronegative. Source material: PBMCs. The chain carries TRBV5-1 and TRBJ2-1; 7 nucleotides line up with TRBD2. This CDR3 reads CASSVASGPYNEQFF. For the CDR3, the DNA is TGCGCCAGCAGCGTAGCTAGCGGCCCCTACAATGAGCAGTTCTTC.